These T cell receptor beta chains were read from a single sample in a study of regulatory T cells in long-lasting Graves disease. TCRdb re-analysed the multiplex PCR reads in MiXCR, keeping a single row per CDR3 protein. The table has 250,000 to 300,000 distinct CDR3 sequences, more than 20% seen once. Source: peripheral blood mononuclear cells (PBMCs), taken when the disease was refractory, from a patient treated with antithyroid drugs. These receptors were collected from a female donor with Graves disease. Each CDR3 is given with its conserved first and last residue. The order of the fields is CDR3 protein, CDR3 DNA, J gene, V gene, clone size, D gene. The D gene is left open where the match is weak. The listing skips clone size in some rows; elsewhere it reads once, few, many or a size class.

cdr3_aa: CASSKTGDTGHTIYF
cdr3_nt: TGTGCCAGCAGCAAAACAGGGGATACGGGGCACACCATATATTTT
j_call: TRBJ1-3
v_call: TRBV28
clone_size: many
d_call: TRBD1

cdr3_aa: CASSEIVGNYGYTF
cdr3_nt: TGTGCCAGCAGTGAAATTGTAGGGAACTATGGCTACACCTTC
j_call: TRBJ1-2
v_call: TRBV25-1
clone_size: .
d_call: .

cdr3_aa: CSARDGVQGLNTEAFF
cdr3_nt: TGCAGTGCTAGAGATGGCGTACAGGGTTTGAACACTGAAGCTTTCTTT
j_call: TRBJ1-1
v_call: TRBV20-1
clone_size: many
d_call: .

cdr3_aa: CATKDREFGNTIYF
cdr3_nt: TGTGCCACCAAGGACAGGGAATTTGGAAACACCATATATTTT
j_call: TRBJ1-3
v_call: TRBV15
clone_size: few
d_call: TRBD1

cdr3_aa: CASSSSEGELIQYF
cdr3_nt: TGTGCCAGCAGTTCCAGCGAGGGAGAGCTCATTCAGTACTTC
j_call: TRBJ2-4
v_call: TRBV27
clone_size: few
d_call: .

cdr3_aa: CASSFGLAGGRETQYF
cdr3_nt: TGTGCCAGCAGCTTTGGACTAGCGGGAGGGAGGGAGACCCAGTACTTC
j_call: TRBJ2-5
v_call: TRBV3-1
clone_size: .
d_call: TRBD2

cdr3_aa: CASSTRQKTYEQYF
cdr3_nt: TGTGCCAGTAGTACCCGACAGAAGACCTACGAGCAGTACTTC
j_call: TRBJ2-7
v_call: TRBV19
clone_size: .
d_call: .

cdr3_aa: CASSLTGKEAEAFF
cdr3_nt: TGTGCCAGCAGTCTGACAGGGAAGGAGGCTGAAGCTTTCTTT
j_call: TRBJ1-1
v_call: TRBV2
clone_size: .
d_call: TRBD1

cdr3_aa: CASVRDYRGEQFF
cdr3_nt: TGTGCCAGCGTTAGGGACTACAGGGGTGAGCAGTTCTTC
j_call: TRBJ2-1
v_call: TRBV6-1
clone_size: .
d_call: .

cdr3_aa: CASSLEGGEETQYF
cdr3_nt: TGTGCCAGCAGTTTGGAGGGGGGTGAGGAGACCCAGTACTTC
j_call: TRBJ2-5
v_call: TRBV28
clone_size: many
d_call: .

cdr3_aa: CSAPLLGNAYEQYF
cdr3_nt: TGCAGTGCGCCCCTTCTCGGCAATGCCTACGAGCAGTACTTC
j_call: TRBJ2-7
v_call: TRBV20-1
clone_size: few
d_call: .

cdr3_aa: CASSQDEGTEAFF
cdr3_nt: TGTGCCAGCAGCCAAGACGAAGGCACTGAAGCTTTCTTT
j_call: TRBJ1-1
v_call: TRBV3-1
clone_size: few
d_call: .

cdr3_aa: CASSFGRTATNEKLFF
cdr3_nt: TGCGCCAGCAGCTTTGGACGCACAGCAACTAATGAAAAACTGTTTTTT
j_call: TRBJ1-4
v_call: TRBV5-1
clone_size: few
d_call: .

cdr3_aa: CASSLAAVGTQYF
cdr3_nt: TGTGCCAGCAGCTTAGCGGCGGTGGGTACGCAGTATTTT
j_call: TRBJ2-3
v_call: TRBV7-2
clone_size: .
d_call: .

cdr3_aa: CASSSQLAGGGETQYF
cdr3_nt: TGTGCCAGCAGTTCCCAGCTAGCGGGAGGGGGAGAGACCCAGTACTTC
j_call: TRBJ2-5
v_call: TRBV28
clone_size: many
d_call: TRBD2

cdr3_aa: CASSYRDSSDTQYF
cdr3_nt: TGTGCCAGCAGCTACCGGGACAGTTCTGATACGCAGTATTTT
j_call: TRBJ2-3
v_call: TRBV7-2
clone_size: many
d_call: TRBD1

cdr3_aa: CASSGTGDHNQPQHF
cdr3_nt: TGTGCCAGCAGCGGGACAGGGGATCACAATCAGCCCCAGCATTTT
j_call: TRBJ1-5
v_call: TRBV9
clone_size: .
d_call: TRBD1

cdr3_aa: CASSYGSGNTGELFF
cdr3_nt: TGTGCCAGCAGTTACGGATCCGGGAACACCGGGGAGCTGTTTTTT
j_call: TRBJ2-2
v_call: TRBV6-5
clone_size: .
d_call: .

cdr3_aa: CASRGQVDEKLFF
cdr3_nt: TGTGCCAGCAGGGGACAGGTCGATGAAAAACTGTTTTTT
j_call: TRBJ1-4
v_call: TRBV28
clone_size: many
d_call: TRBD1

cdr3_aa: CASSQDLGRNWETQYF
cdr3_nt: TGTGCCAGCAGCCAAGATCTCGGGAGGAATTGGGAGACCCAGTACTTC
j_call: TRBJ2-5
v_call: TRBV14
clone_size: .
d_call: TRBD2

cdr3_aa: CASRGHGRNQPQHF
cdr3_nt: TGTGCCAGCAGGGGGCATGGGCGCAATCAGCCCCAGCATTTT
j_call: TRBJ1-5
v_call: TRBV28
clone_size: many
d_call: .

cdr3_aa: CASSPQREGHYEQYF
cdr3_nt: TGTGCCAGCAGTCCCCAGCGGGAGGGCCACTACGAGCAGTACTTC
j_call: TRBJ2-7
v_call: TRBV27
clone_size: many
d_call: TRBD2

cdr3_aa: CASSTGSETQYF
cdr3_nt: TGTGCCAGCAGTACAGGGTCGGAGACCCAGTACTTC
j_call: TRBJ2-5
v_call: TRBV18
clone_size: many
d_call: .

cdr3_aa: CSARELAEPYEQYF
cdr3_nt: TGCAGTGCTAGGGAGCTAGCGGAACCCTACGAGCAGTACTTC
j_call: TRBJ2-7
v_call: TRBV20-1
clone_size: few
d_call: TRBD2

cdr3_aa: CASSVRVAEPQHF
cdr3_nt: TGTGCCAGCAGTGTTAGGGTAGCGGAGCCCCAGCATTTT
j_call: TRBJ1-5
v_call: TRBV6-1
clone_size: many
d_call: .

cdr3_aa: CASSYDRDRGHEQYF
cdr3_nt: TGTGCCAGCAGTTACGATCGGGACAGGGGGCACGAGCAGTACTTC
j_call: TRBJ2-7
v_call: TRBV6-2/TRBV6-3
clone_size: many
d_call: TRBD1

cdr3_aa: CASSLSDSTDTQYF
cdr3_nt: TGTGCCAGCAGCCTCTCGGACAGCACAGATACGCAGTATTTT
j_call: TRBJ2-3
v_call: TRBV3-1
clone_size: once
d_call: .

cdr3_aa: CASSTNTGELFF
cdr3_nt: TGTGCCAGCAGTACGAACACCGGGGAGCTGTTTTTT
j_call: TRBJ2-2
v_call: TRBV5-5
clone_size: many
d_call: .

cdr3_aa: CASSPGWNTGELFF
cdr3_nt: TGCGCCAGCAGTCCAGGGTGGAACACCGGGGAGCTGTTTTTT
j_call: TRBJ2-2
v_call: TRBV5-1
clone_size: few
d_call: .

cdr3_aa: CATQDPPGYEQYF
cdr3_nt: TGTGCCACCCAAGACCCGCCGGGCTACGAGCAGTACTTC
j_call: TRBJ2-7
v_call: TRBV10-3
clone_size: .
d_call: .

cdr3_aa: CASSAQGRNWEKLLF
cdr3_nt: TGTGCCAGCAGCGCACAGGGTCGGAACTGGGAAAAACTGCTTTTT
j_call: TRBJ1-4
v_call: TRBV2
clone_size: many
d_call: .

cdr3_aa: CAITSPRADGYTF
cdr3_nt: TGTGCCATCACGAGCCCTCGGGCGGATGGCTACACCTTC
j_call: TRBJ1-2
v_call: TRBV10-3
clone_size: many
d_call: .

cdr3_aa: CASSSRGRLFSYEQYF
cdr3_nt: TGTGCCAGCAGTTCCCGGGGCAGACTTTTCTCCTACGAGCAGTACTTC
j_call: TRBJ2-7
v_call: TRBV28
clone_size: many
d_call: .

cdr3_aa: CASSQEPLTSTEAFF
cdr3_nt: TGTGCCAGCAGCCAAGAGCCCTTAACCTCCACTGAAGCTTTCTTT
j_call: TRBJ1-1
v_call: TRBV3-1
clone_size: .
d_call: .

cdr3_aa: CASSSRLVTGELFF
cdr3_nt: TGTGCCAGCAGCTCCCGACTAGTTACCGGGGAGCTGTTTTTT
j_call: TRBJ2-2
v_call: TRBV28
clone_size: .
d_call: .

cdr3_aa: CASRQGENSPLHF
cdr3_nt: TGTGCCAGCAGACAGGGCGAGAATTCACCCCTCCACTTT
j_call: TRBJ1-6
v_call: TRBV28
clone_size: many
d_call: .

cdr3_aa: CAWSVQGADAFF
cdr3_nt: TGTGCCTGGAGTGTACAAGGGGCTGACGCTTTCTTT
j_call: TRBJ1-1
v_call: TRBV30
clone_size: many
d_call: .

cdr3_aa: CASSTRPSELEETQYF
cdr3_nt: TGTGCCAGCAGCACCCGCCCCAGTGAACTAGAAGAGACCCAGTACTTC
j_call: TRBJ2-5
v_call: TRBV7-9
clone_size: many
d_call: .

cdr3_aa: CASSIQDQPQHF
cdr3_nt: TGTGCCAGTAGTATTCAGGATCAGCCCCAGCATTTT
j_call: TRBJ1-5
v_call: TRBV19
clone_size: few
d_call: .

cdr3_aa: CSARDRQTGGYEQYF
cdr3_nt: TGCAGTGCTAGAGATCGGCAGACAGGGGGGTACGAGCAGTACTTC
j_call: TRBJ2-7
v_call: TRBV20-1
clone_size: .
d_call: TRBD1

cdr3_aa: CASSSRATSGNTIYF
cdr3_nt: TGTGCCAGCAGTTCTAGGGCGACTTCTGGAAACACCATATATTTT
j_call: TRBJ1-3
v_call: TRBV9
clone_size: .
d_call: .

cdr3_aa: CASSQTDTQYF
cdr3_nt: TGTGCCAGCAGCCAGACAGATACGCAGTATTTT
j_call: TRBJ2-3
v_call: TRBV7-2
clone_size: .
d_call: .

cdr3_aa: CASSLPDRLYGYTF
cdr3_nt: TGTGCCAGCAGCTTACCAGACAGACTATATGGCTACACCTTC
j_call: TRBJ1-2
v_call: TRBV11-2
clone_size: many
d_call: .

cdr3_aa: CASSRTGTEQYF
cdr3_nt: TGTGCCAGCAGCCGGACAGGGACCGAGCAGTACTTC
j_call: TRBJ2-7
v_call: TRBV27
clone_size: .
d_call: TRBD1

cdr3_aa: CAWSVAGNEQFF
cdr3_nt: TGTGCCTGGAGTGTGGCCGGAAATGAGCAGTTCTTC
j_call: TRBJ2-1
v_call: TRBV30
clone_size: few
d_call: .

cdr3_aa: CSQTSGISIDTQYF
cdr3_nt: TGCAGCCAAACTAGCGGGATATCAATAGATACGCAGTATTTT
j_call: TRBJ2-3
v_call: TRBV20-1
clone_size: .
d_call: TRBD2